This TCR beta chain comes out of a study of cytomegalovirus exposure and HLA in healthy donors. General observations from the study: It emerged from a later analysis that several of the most significant clusters appeared to be linked to common viral pathogens.

Trimming at V came to 1 base and at J to 6 bases, leaving 6 bases not matched to a gene. This CDR3 spans 15 amino acids. From germline, CDR1 is SGHNT and CDR2 YYREEE (reference sequence). The PCR was carried out with 60 Vbeta primers and 13 Jbeta primers. TCRdb's copy holds only in-frame clones and misses some; the assay was immunoSEQ multiplex PCR. This sample has approximately 110,000 clones, with roughly 80% found just once. This clone was seen only a few times. Its antigen is unknown. The specimen was PBMCs. The TCR was taken from a man younger than 45 in good health and CMV-seropositive. The V gene is TRBV5-4, the J gene TRBJ1-4; TRBD1 matches 7 bases. Here the CDR3 reads CASSLRRQGDEKLFF. The CDR3, as DNA: TGTGCCAGCAGCTTGCGTAGACAGGGAGATGAAAAACTGTTTTTT.